The 14 T cell receptor beta chains presented below share a single source sample, sequenced in a study of CD8+CD57+ T cells in acquired aplastic anemia. TCR beta VDJ and CDR3 were profiled, and genomic DNA was the template. TCRdb itself ran the reads through MiXCR, one entry per CDR3 protein. The sample has fewer than 250,000 distinct CDR3 sequences; about 44% are singletons. Patients picked for sequencing had shown CD8+CD57+ cell expansion detected by flow cytometry. Source material: sorted CD4+, CD8+, or CD8+CD57+ T cells (not recorded which) from PBMCs. Receptor source: a human donor with aplastic anemia.

This clonotype occurred a few times. With a much larger clone just one base away, this may be a read error. CDR3 residues: CASSATMTPTEQFF. CDR3 nucleotides: TGTGCCAGCAGCGCGACGATGACGCCCACGGAGCAGTTCTTC. The V call is TRBV5-5, the J call TRBJ2-1; D unclear. This CDR3 comprises 14 residues. The germline CDR1 and CDR2 sequences are SGHKS and YYEKEE (reference sequence). The V end lost 4 bases, the J end lost 10 bases, and 18 bases lay between the germline ends.

J is TRBJ1-1 and V is TRBV10-3, with 9 bases that match TRBD1. J lost 1 base, V lost 6 bases, and 3 bases had no gene match. The CDR3 extends over 14 amino acids. Germline assignment: CDR1 ENHRY and CDR2 SYGVKD. In DNA form, the CDR3 reads TGTGCCATCAGCGTACAGGGGGCGAACACTGAAGCTTTCTTT. Residues: CAISVQGANTEAFF.

The gene calls are TRBV7-9 and TRBJ2-7, with TRBD1 as a possible D gene (5 bases). V was clipped by 5 bases and J by 5 bases, with 16 bases between them. This CDR3 is built from 14 residues. Looked up from germline, CDR1 is SEHNR and CDR2 is FQNEAQ (reference sequence). CDR3: CASSPRQGGDEQYF. CDR3 coding DNA: TGTGCCAGCAGCCCGCGTCAGGGTGGGGACGAGCAGTACTTC. The full variable domain, its missing parts supplied by reference TRBV7-9 and TRBJ2-7, is DTGVSQNPRHKITKRGQNVTFRCDPISEHNRLYWYRQTLGQGPEFLTYFQNEAQLEKSRLLSDRFSAERPKGSFSTLEIQRTEQGDSAMYLCASSPRQGGDEQYFGPGTRLTVT.

The chain carries TRBV4-3 and TRBJ2-5, with D possibly being TRBD2 (6 bases). V dropped 0 bases and J dropped 5 bases, with 16 bases sitting between them. The CDR3 is 16 residues long. Germline assignment: CDR1 LGHNA and CDR2 YSLEER. The CDR3 spells CASSQDLRGRWETQYF. As DNA, the CDR3 is TGCGCCAGCAGCCAAGATCTACGTGGGAGGTGGGAGACCCAGTACTTC.

The rearrangement joins TRBV25-1 to TRBJ1-5; TRBD1 is a possible D gene (5 bases). The CDR3 covers 15 residues. The germline gives CDR1 MGHDK, CDR2 SYGVNS. Trimming cost V 5 bases and J 4 bases, with 15 bases left between them. The CDR3 nucleotides read TGTGCCAGCAGTTTTTTTCAGGGACCGAATCAGCCCCAGCATTTT. Amino acids: CASSFFQGPNQPQHF.

In this sample, this clonotype turned up many times. The chain has TRBV7-2 and TRBJ1-5; possible D gene TRBD1, 5 bases. CDR3 length equals 16 residues. The V gene's germline CDR1 is SGHTA and CDR2 FQGNSA. V was pared by 2 bases and J by 1 base, with 12 bases between. The CDR3 loop reads CASSLTGRESNQPQHF. CDR3 nucleotide sequence: TGTGCCAGCAGCTTAACGGGCAGGGAAAGCAATCAGCCCCAGCATTTT.

This clonotype showed up many times. The chain recombines TRBV6-5 with TRBJ2-3; possibly TRBD2 for D (5 bases). There are 13 residues in the CDR3. Germline assignment: CDR1 MNHEY and CDR2 SVGAGI. The ends were cut back, 5 bases at V and 7 bases at J, with 13 bases in the middle. The CDR3 DNA reads as TGTGCCAGCAGTGTTTGGACGGGAAATACGCAGTATTTT. This codes for CASSVWTGNTQYF.

At least ten counts were recorded for this clonotype. V gene TRBV7-6 combines with J gene TRBJ1-2; D ambiguous. Trimming took 3 bases from V and 0 from J, leaving 14 bases between them. Germline CDR1 and CDR2: SGHVS and FNYEAQ. This CDR3 is built from 16 residues. This CDR3 is CASSFGEGRSNYGYTF. In DNA form, the CDR3 reads TGTGCCAGCAGCTTCGGGGAAGGTAGATCTAACTATGGCTACACCTTC.

Many counts were recorded for this clonotype. This chain links TRBV9 with TRBJ2-7, with D uncertain. CDR1 is SGDLS and CDR2 is YYNGEE in the germline V gene. CDR3 length: 12 residues. V was trimmed by 3 bases and J by 4 bases, leaving 8 bases between them. CDR3 in DNA: TGTGCCAGCAGCGCCAACTCATACGAGCAGTACTTC. Residues: CASSANSYEQYF.

This clonotype has at least ten counts. The V gene is TRBV20-1, the J gene TRBJ1-3; D perhaps matches TRBD1 (5 bases). There are 15 residues in the CDR3. CDR1 DFQATT and CDR2 SNEGSKA come from the germline V gene (reference sequence). The V and J ends lost 3 bases and 0 bases respectively, with 12 bases between them. CDR3 in DNA: TGCAGTGCTAGGGAACAGGAGATCTCTGGAAACACCATATATTTT. This gives the protein CSAREQEISGNTIYF.

The table lists this clonotype with a few counts. The chain carries TRBV5-4 and TRBJ2-3; 8 bases map to TRBD1. The trim removed 4 bases at V and 6 bases at J, leaving 7 bases unmatched. The CDR3 length is 14 residues. CDR1 and CDR2 (germline): SGHNT, YYREEE (reference sequence). CDR3 residues: CASSVDREVDTQYF. CDR3 bases: TGTGCCAGCAGCGTGGACAGGGAGGTGGATACGCAGTATTTT. The whole variable domain, filled in from reference TRBV5-4 and TRBJ2-3, reads ETGVTQSPTHLIKTRGQQVTLRCSSQSGHNTVSWYQQALGQGPQFIFQYYREEENGRGNFPPRFSGLQFPNYSSELNVNALELDDSALYLCASSVDREVDTQYFGPGTRLTVL.

Comment on this clonotype: With a much larger clone just one base away, this may be a read error. The chain is built from TRBV20-1 and TRBJ1-2; no clear D. Germline loops: CDR1 DFQATT, CDR2 SNEGSKA (reference sequence). The CDR3 contains 12 residues. In DNA form, the CDR3 reads TGCAGTGCTACTTTGGGGTACTATGGCCACACCTTC. Protein sequence: CSATLGYYGHTF.

The chain employs TRBV24-1 and TRBJ2-1, with TRBD1 as a possible D gene (6 bases). Trimming removed 3 bases from V and 7 bases from J, with 9 bases in between. The CDR3 has 13 amino acids. Germline V gene sequence: CDR1 KGHDR, CDR2 SFDVKD. CDR3 loop: CATSDRTENEQFF. CDR3 DNA sequence: TGTGCCACCAGTGATCGGACAGAGAATGAGCAGTTCTTC.

This clonotype was detected ten times or more. The V gene is TRBV7-9, the J gene TRBJ2-1; 15 bases match TRBD2. The CDR3 has 15 amino acids. The V gene's germline CDR1 is SEHNR and CDR2 FQNEAQ (reference sequence). V was clipped by 5 bases and J by 6 bases; unmatched bases: 2. The chain's CDR3 is CASSPGLAGGNEQFF. The CDR3 DNA follows: TGTGCCAGCAGCCCGGGACTAGCGGGAGGCAATGAGCAGTTCTTC.